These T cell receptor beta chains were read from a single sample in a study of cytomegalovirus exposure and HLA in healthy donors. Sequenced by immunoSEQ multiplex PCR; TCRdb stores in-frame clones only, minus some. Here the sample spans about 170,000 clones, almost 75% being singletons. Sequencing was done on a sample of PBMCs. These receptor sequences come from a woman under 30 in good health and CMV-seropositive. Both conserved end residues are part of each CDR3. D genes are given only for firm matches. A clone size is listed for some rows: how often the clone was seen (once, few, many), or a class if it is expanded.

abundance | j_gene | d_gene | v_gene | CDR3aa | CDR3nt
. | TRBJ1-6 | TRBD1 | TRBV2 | CASQESDRDYNSPLHF | TGTGCCAGTCAGGAATCTGACAGGGACTATAATTCACCCCTCCACTTT
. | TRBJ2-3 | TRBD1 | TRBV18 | CASSDRDSTDTQYF | TGTGCCAGCTCGGACAGGGATAGCACAGATACGCAGTATTTT
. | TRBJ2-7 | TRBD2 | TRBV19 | CASSIAGGPYEQYF | TGTGCCTCCTCTATAGCGGGGGGGCCTTATGAGCAGTACTTC
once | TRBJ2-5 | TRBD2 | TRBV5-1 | CASSLLGLADESQETQYF | TGCGCCAGCAGCCTGCTGGGACTAGCGGATGAATCCCAAGAGACCCAGTACTTC
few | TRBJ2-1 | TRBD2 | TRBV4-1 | CASSQANFLAGNYNEQFF | TGCGCCAGCAGCCAAGCGAACTTCCTAGCGGGGAATTACAATGAGCAGTTCTTC
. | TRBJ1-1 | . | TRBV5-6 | CASSFSGRPAVTEAFF | TGTGCCAGCAGTTTTTCCGGCAGGCCCGCAGTGACTGAAGCTTTCTTT
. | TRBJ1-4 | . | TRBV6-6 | CASSYGDRYNEKLFF | TGTGCCAGCAGTTACGGCGACAGGTATAATGAAAAACTGTTTTTT
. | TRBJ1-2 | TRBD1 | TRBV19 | CASSPQGQGAHGYTF | TGTGCCAGTAGTCCCCAAGGACAGGGGGCGCATGGCTACACCTTC
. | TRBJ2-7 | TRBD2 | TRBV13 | CASSSETGLGVNEQYF | TGTGCCAGCAGCTCAGAAACTGGACTAGGGGTCAACGAGCAGTACTTC
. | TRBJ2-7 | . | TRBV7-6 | CASSLSSSYEQYF | TGTGCCAGCAGCTTAAGTAGCTCCTACGAGCAGTACTTC
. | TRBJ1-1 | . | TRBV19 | CASSPGVATEAFF | TGTGCCAGTAGTCCAGGGGTTGCCACTGAAGCTTTCTTT
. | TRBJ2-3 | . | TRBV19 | CASRRAARDTDTQYF | TGTGCCAGTAGGAGGGCGGCGAGGGACACAGATACGCAGTATTTT
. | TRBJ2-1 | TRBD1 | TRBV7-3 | CASSSQGAGYNEQFF | TGTGCCAGCAGCTCTCAGGGGGCCGGTTACAATGAGCAGTTCTTC
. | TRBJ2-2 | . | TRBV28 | CASSFPVPPPQGRTGELFF | TGTGCCAGCAGTTTCCCCGTACCCCCGCCACAGGGGAGGACCGGGGAGCTGTTTTTT
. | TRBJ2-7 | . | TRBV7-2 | CASSFGQYEQYF | TGTGCCAGCAGCTTTGGACAGTACGAGCAGTACTTC
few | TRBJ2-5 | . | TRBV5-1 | CASSSPLAPETQYF | TGCGCCAGCAGCTCCCCGCTAGCCCCAGAGACCCAGTACTTC
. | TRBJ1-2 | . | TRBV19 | CASSMNGLSVRGRNYGYTF | TGTGCCAGTAGTATGAACGGCCTGTCGGTTAGGGGCCGTAACTATGGCTACACCTTC
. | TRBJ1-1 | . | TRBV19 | CASSMPGGRDTEAFF | TGTGCCAGTAGTATGCCGGGGGGGAGGGACACTGAAGCTTTCTTT
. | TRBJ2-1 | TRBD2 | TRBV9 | CASSVAGLAGDEQFF | TGTGCCAGCAGCGTAGCTGGACTAGCTGGGGATGAGCAGTTCTTC
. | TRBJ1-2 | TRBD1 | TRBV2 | CASPPRDSNYGYTF | TGTGCCAGCCCCCCCAGGGACAGTAACTATGGCTACACCTTC
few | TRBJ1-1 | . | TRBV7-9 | CSSSFGGNTEAFF | TGTTCCAGCAGCTTCGGCGGGAACACTGAAGCTTTCTTT
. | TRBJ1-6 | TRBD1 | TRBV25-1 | CASSDRQGDNSPLHF | TGTGCCAGCAGTGATAGACAGGGTGATAATTCACCCCTCCACTTT
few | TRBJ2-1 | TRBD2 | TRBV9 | CASSDGGGINEQFF | TGTGCCAGCAGCGACGGCGGGGGGATCAATGAGCAGTTCTTC
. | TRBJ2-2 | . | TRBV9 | CASSPQGYTGELFF | TGTGCCAGCAGCCCTCAGGGGTACACCGGGGAGCTGTTTTTT
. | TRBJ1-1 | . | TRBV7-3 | CASSFYERSEAFF | TGTGCCAGCAGCTTTTATGAGCGATCTGAAGCTTTCTTT